This TCR beta chain came from a study of blood T cells in healthy people across ages. The V gene end was trimmed by 8 bases and the J gene end by 1 base; junction bases not matched to a gene: 3. The CDR3 consists of 13 residues. Germline V lookup: CDR1 MDHEN, CDR2 SYDVKM. Together with a sample-barcoded 5' primer, a J-beta primer mix was included in a second PCR lasting 7 to 11 cycles. TCRdb re-derived calls from the 5' RACE reads in MiXCR, one entry per CDR3 protein. The repertoire holds 650,000 to 900,000 distinct CDR3 sequences, with around 68% as singletons. Material: blood. The clonotype originates from a man under 40 in good health. The V and J genes are TRBV28 and TRBJ2-3; TRBD2 aligns across 7 bases. The CDR3 DNA reads TGTGCCAGCGGGGGGGGTGGCACAGATACGCAGTATTTT. Its translation is CASGGGGTDTQYF.